Below, one T cell receptor (beta chain) is given with its context. Antigen specificity is unknown. A junction end diverges from the germline sequence, so it may reflect a read error. The assay was immunoSEQ multiplex PCR, and TCRdb's table has in-frame clones only and misses some. This sample has roughly 120,000 clones, with 92% found just once. The CDR3 is 14 residues long. In germline, CDR1 is SGHRS, CDR2 YFSETQ. The data were obtained in a study of CD4+ T cells in melanoma. General study results and limits: Diverse differentiation states were reported for melanoma neoantigen-specific CD4+ T cells. A reported correlation linked neoantigen-specific CD4+ T cells to CD8+, macrophage and B cell function.

The sample was peripheral blood. The chain uses TRBV5-1 and TRBJ2-7, with a weak D call TRBD2 (5 bases). The receptor comes from a human donor with melanoma. In DNA form, the CDR3 reads TGCGCCAGCAGCTCGACTGGGAGCTCTCTTAGTATCCACTTC. Translation: CASSSTGSSLSIHF. The complete variable domain, with remaining parts taken from reference TRBV5-1 and TRBJ2-7, reads KAGVTQTPRYLIKTRGQQVTLSCSPISGHRSVSWYQQTPGQGLQFLFEYFSETQRNKGNFPGRFSGRQFSNSRSEMNVSTLELGDSALYLCASSSTGSSLSIHFGPGTRLTVT.